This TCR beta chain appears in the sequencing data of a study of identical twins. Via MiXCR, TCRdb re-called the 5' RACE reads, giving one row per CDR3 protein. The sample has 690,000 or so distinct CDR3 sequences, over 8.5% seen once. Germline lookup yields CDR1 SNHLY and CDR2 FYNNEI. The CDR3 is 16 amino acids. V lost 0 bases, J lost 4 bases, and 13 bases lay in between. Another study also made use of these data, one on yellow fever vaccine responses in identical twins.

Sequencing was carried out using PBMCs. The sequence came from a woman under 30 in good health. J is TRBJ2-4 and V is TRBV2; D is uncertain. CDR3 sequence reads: CASSEAPGPRKNIQYF. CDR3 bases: TGTGCCAGCAGTGAAGCACCCGGGCCTCGAAAAAACATTCAGTACTTC.